The rows below give T cell receptor beta chains drawn from one sample of a study of T cell responses to AZD1222 COVID-19 vaccine. Data came from immunoSEQ multiplex PCR; TCRdb stores just in-frame clones and leaves some out. The sample lists tens of thousands of clones; approximately 92% were seen once. Sequencing used peripheral blood, obtained 28 days after the second AZD1222 dose. The receptors originated from an adult who received the AZD1222 COVID-19 vaccine. Each CDR3 is given with its conserved first and last residue. The order of the fields is J gene, V gene, D gene, clone size, CDR3 protein, CDR3 DNA. The D gene is left open where the match is weak. Clone sizes are given selectively: once, few, many, or a class where the clone is expanded.

j_call: TRBJ2-2; v_call: TRBV3-1/TRBV3-2; d_call: .; clone_size: few; cdr3_aa: CASSQAPTGELFF; cdr3_nt: TGTGCCAGCAGCCAGGCCCCCACCGGGGAGCTGTTTTTT
j_call: TRBJ1-2; v_call: TRBV28; d_call: TRBD1; clone_size: .; cdr3_aa: CASSLTGLSLVSYGYTF; cdr3_nt: TGTGCCAGCAGTTTGACAGGGCTAAGTTTGGTTAGCTATGGCTACACCTTC
j_call: TRBJ1-1; v_call: TRBV10-3; d_call: TRBD1; clone_size: .; cdr3_aa: CAIKGGWGTEAFF; cdr3_nt: TGTGCCATCAAAGGGGGCTGGGGCACTGAAGCTTTCTTT
j_call: TRBJ1-2; v_call: TRBV7-2; d_call: .; clone_size: .; cdr3_aa: CASSLGSLGGYTF; cdr3_nt: TGTGCCAGCAGCTTAGGCTCCCTCGGCGGCTACACCTTC
j_call: TRBJ2-1; v_call: TRBV2; d_call: TRBD2; clone_size: .; cdr3_aa: CASSEGLAGYNEQFF; cdr3_nt: TGTGCCAGCAGTGAAGGACTAGCGGGCTACAATGAGCAGTTCTTC
j_call: TRBJ1-5; v_call: TRBV15; d_call: .; clone_size: .; cdr3_aa: CATSRDRSNQPQHF; cdr3_nt: TGTGCCACCAGCAGAGACAGATCCAATCAGCCCCAGCATTTT
j_call: TRBJ1-2; v_call: TRBV10-3; d_call: .; clone_size: .; cdr3_aa: CAISERAPHGYTF; cdr3_nt: TGTGCCATCAGCGAGAGGGCACCCCATGGCTACACCTTC
j_call: TRBJ1-1; v_call: TRBV6-1; d_call: .; clone_size: .; cdr3_aa: CASSEKGNTEAFF; cdr3_nt: TGTGCCAGCAGTGAAAAGGGGAACACTGAAGCTTTCTTT
j_call: TRBJ2-1; v_call: TRBV5-1; d_call: .; clone_size: .; cdr3_aa: CASKRGGRDNEQFF; cdr3_nt: TGCGCCAGCAAGAGGGGTGGTCGAGACAATGAGCAGTTCTTC
j_call: TRBJ2-7; v_call: TRBV27; d_call: .; clone_size: once; cdr3_aa: CASSPDSLTGGGVSYEQYF; cdr3_nt: TGTGCCAGCAGTCCAGATTCACTTACAGGGGGGGGAGTCTCCTACGAGCAGTACTTC
j_call: TRBJ2-1; v_call: TRBV5-1; d_call: TRBD2; clone_size: .; cdr3_aa: CASSTPGTSGRNEQFF; cdr3_nt: TGCGCCAGCAGCACTCCGGGGACTAGCGGGAGAAATGAGCAGTTCTTC
j_call: TRBJ2-5; v_call: TRBV5-1; d_call: .; clone_size: .; cdr3_aa: CASSLGGLQETQYF; cdr3_nt: TGCGCCAGCAGCTTGGGAGGACTACAAGAGACCCAGTACTTC
j_call: TRBJ2-4; v_call: TRBV5-1; d_call: .; clone_size: .; cdr3_aa: CASSLEGRGENIQYF; cdr3_nt: TGCGCCAGCAGCTTGGAAGGCCGCGGGGAAAACATTCAGTACTTC
j_call: TRBJ2-3; v_call: TRBV5-1; d_call: .; clone_size: .; cdr3_aa: CASSPIGGQSTDTQYF; cdr3_nt: TGCGCCAGCAGCCCTATAGGGGGACAAAGCACAGATACGCAGTATTTT
j_call: TRBJ2-5; v_call: TRBV2; d_call: TRBD2; clone_size: .; cdr3_aa: CASSETAGARETQYF; cdr3_nt: TGTGCCAGCAGTGAAACAGCGGGAGCACGAGAGACCCAGTACTTC
j_call: TRBJ2-3; v_call: TRBV9; d_call: .; clone_size: .; cdr3_aa: CASSDGYGGTDTQYF; cdr3_nt: TGTGCCAGCAGTGACGGGTATGGCGGCACAGATACGCAGTATTTT
j_call: TRBJ1-5; v_call: TRBV5-1; d_call: .; clone_size: .; cdr3_aa: CASSPTGSNQPQHF; cdr3_nt: TGCGCCAGCAGCCCTACAGGAAGCAATCAGCCCCAGCATTTT
j_call: TRBJ1-6; v_call: TRBV6-5; d_call: .; clone_size: .; cdr3_aa: CASRAGASSPLHF; cdr3_nt: TGTGCCAGTCGGGCAGGGGCAAGCTCACCCCTCCACTTT
j_call: TRBJ1-2; v_call: TRBV5-4; d_call: .; clone_size: few; cdr3_aa: CASSLAGQGYTF; cdr3_nt: TGTGCCAGCAGCTTGGCCGGGCAGGGCTACACCTTC
j_call: TRBJ1-3; v_call: TRBV5-1; d_call: TRBD1; clone_size: .; cdr3_aa: CASSQGTGALTGNTIYF; cdr3_nt: TGCGCCAGCAGCCAAGGGACAGGGGCGTTAACTGGAAACACCATATATTTT
j_call: TRBJ1-1; v_call: TRBV9; d_call: TRBD1; clone_size: .; cdr3_aa: CASSVAGTGRLDTEAFF; cdr3_nt: TGTGCCAGCAGCGTAGCCGGGACAGGGAGGTTGGACACTGAAGCTTTCTTT
j_call: TRBJ2-3; v_call: TRBV7-2; d_call: .; clone_size: .; cdr3_aa: CASSLLVAEGTDTQYF; cdr3_nt: TGTGCCAGCAGCTTATTGGTAGCGGAGGGCACAGATACGCAGTATTTT
j_call: TRBJ1-2; v_call: TRBV3-1/TRBV3-2; d_call: TRBD1; clone_size: few; cdr3_aa: CASSPRTGALSYGYTF; cdr3_nt: TGTGCCAGCAGCCCCCGGACAGGGGCCCTCTCCTATGGCTACACCTTC
j_call: TRBJ1-6; v_call: TRBV4-1; d_call: .; clone_size: .; cdr3_aa: CASSGTYNSPLHF; cdr3_nt: TGCGCCAGCAGCGGGACATATAATTCACCCCTCCACTTT
j_call: TRBJ1-5; v_call: TRBV7-2; d_call: TRBD1; clone_size: .; cdr3_aa: CASRETGGHQPQHF; cdr3_nt: TGTGCCAGCAGGGAAACAGGGGGACATCAGCCCCAGCATTTT
j_call: TRBJ1-2; v_call: TRBV19; d_call: .; clone_size: .; cdr3_aa: CASSIEGTGTGHTF; cdr3_nt: TGTGCCAGTAGTATAGAGGGTACAGGTACCGGCCACACCTTC
j_call: TRBJ1-6; v_call: TRBV20-1; d_call: .; clone_size: .; cdr3_aa: CSASEDLSSPLHF; cdr3_nt: TGCAGTGCTAGTGAGGATTTGAGTTCACCCCTCCACTTT
j_call: TRBJ2-3; v_call: TRBV24-1; d_call: TRBD1; clone_size: .; cdr3_aa: CATSDPGTEVTDTQYF; cdr3_nt: TGTGCCACCAGTGATCCCGGGACAGAGGTCACAGATACGCAGTATTTT
j_call: TRBJ2-1; v_call: TRBV19; d_call: .; clone_size: .; cdr3_aa: CASSYGQNAYNEQFF; cdr3_nt: TGTGCCAGTAGTTACGGACAGAACGCCTACAATGAGCAGTTCTTC
j_call: TRBJ2-7; v_call: TRBV7-9; d_call: .; clone_size: .; cdr3_aa: CASSPEPHYEQYF; cdr3_nt: TGTGCCAGCAGCCCCGAGCCCCACTACGAGCAGTACTTC
j_call: TRBJ2-1; v_call: TRBV5-1; d_call: .; clone_size: .; cdr3_aa: CASSAIGYNEQFF; cdr3_nt: TGCGCCAGCAGCGCAATAGGGTACAATGAGCAGTTCTTC
j_call: TRBJ2-1; v_call: TRBV9; d_call: .; clone_size: .; cdr3_aa: CASSVEAGFPYNEQFF; cdr3_nt: TGTGCCAGCAGCGTAGAGGCAGGGTTCCCCTACAATGAGCAGTTCTTC
j_call: TRBJ2-1; v_call: TRBV10-3; d_call: .; clone_size: once; cdr3_aa: CAISGTHNEQFF; cdr3_nt: TGTGCCATCAGTGGGACTCACAATGAGCAGTTCTTC
j_call: TRBJ2-1; v_call: TRBV6-5; d_call: .; clone_size: .; cdr3_aa: CASNLLGSEQFF; cdr3_nt: TGTGCCAGCAACCTACTAGGGAGTGAGCAGTTCTTC
j_call: TRBJ1-5; v_call: TRBV6-5; d_call: TRBD1; clone_size: .; cdr3_aa: CASSSDRGGNQPQHF; cdr3_nt: TGTGCCAGCAGTTCCGACAGGGGTGGCAATCAGCCCCAGCATTTT
j_call: TRBJ2-1; v_call: TRBV7-8; d_call: TRBD2; clone_size: .; cdr3_aa: CASSRTSGGYNEQFF; cdr3_nt: TGTGCCAGCAGCCGGACTAGCGGGGGGTACAATGAGCAGTTCTTC
j_call: TRBJ1-5; v_call: TRBV6-5; d_call: .; clone_size: once; cdr3_aa: CASSPRRGKDQPQHF; cdr3_nt: TGTGCCAGCAGCCCAAGGAGGGGGAAGGATCAGCCCCAGCATTTT
j_call: TRBJ1-1; v_call: TRBV4-1; d_call: TRBD1; clone_size: .; cdr3_aa: CASSQGTGGMFEAFF; cdr3_nt: TGCGCCAGCAGCCAAGGGACAGGGGGGATGTTTGAAGCTTTCTTT
j_call: TRBJ2-3; v_call: TRBV27; d_call: .; clone_size: .; cdr3_aa: CASSLSILALGADTQYF; cdr3_nt: TGTGCCAGCAGTTTATCGATTTTAGCCCTGGGGGCAGATACGCAGTATTTT
j_call: TRBJ2-2; v_call: TRBV18; d_call: .; clone_size: once; cdr3_aa: CASSSGAASTGELFF; cdr3_nt: TGTGCCAGCTCTAGTGGGGCCGCCAGCACCGGGGAGCTGTTTTTT
j_call: TRBJ2-1; v_call: TRBV6-5; d_call: .; clone_size: .; cdr3_aa: CATDGGLNNEQFF; cdr3_nt: TGTGCCACCGACGGGGGGCTAAACAATGAGCAGTTCTTC
j_call: TRBJ1-2; v_call: TRBV30; d_call: TRBD1; clone_size: .; cdr3_aa: CAWSAKGQGPPQGYTF; cdr3_nt: TGTGCCTGGAGTGCAAAAGGACAGGGGCCCCCCCAAGGCTACACCTTC
j_call: TRBJ2-5; v_call: TRBV5-1; d_call: TRBD2; clone_size: .; cdr3_aa: CASSYGLAGGQETQYF; cdr3_nt: TGCGCCAGCAGCTACGGACTAGCGGGGGGGCAAGAGACCCAGTACTTC
j_call: TRBJ1-2; v_call: TRBV30; d_call: .; clone_size: .; cdr3_aa: CAWSVLDGASYGYTF; cdr3_nt: TGTGCCTGGAGTGTACTGGACGGGGCCAGCTATGGCTACACCTTC
j_call: TRBJ1-4; v_call: TRBV28; d_call: TRBD1; clone_size: .; cdr3_aa: CASSLPTGWGEKLFF; cdr3_nt: TGTGCCAGCAGTTTACCGACAGGGTGGGGTGAAAAACTGTTTTTT
j_call: TRBJ1-6; v_call: TRBV9; d_call: .; clone_size: .; cdr3_aa: CASSVEVNSPLHF; cdr3_nt: TGTGCCAGCAGCGTAGAGGTCAACTCACCCCTCCACTTT
j_call: TRBJ2-5; v_call: TRBV3-1/TRBV3-2; d_call: .; clone_size: .; cdr3_aa: CASSRWQSETQYF; cdr3_nt: TGTGCCAGCAGCCGGTGGCAGTCAGAGACCCAGTACTTC
j_call: TRBJ1-1; v_call: TRBV29-1; d_call: .; clone_size: once; cdr3_aa: CSVPGQTNTEAFF; cdr3_nt: TGCAGCGTCCCCGGACAGACGAACACTGAAGCTTTCTTT
j_call: TRBJ2-2; v_call: TRBV9; d_call: TRBD1; clone_size: .; cdr3_aa: CASSVTGGDTGELFF; cdr3_nt: TGTGCCAGCAGCGTGACAGGGGGCGACACCGGGGAGCTGTTTTTT
j_call: TRBJ2-1; v_call: TRBV7-9; d_call: .; clone_size: once; cdr3_aa: CASSLGEYNEQFF; cdr3_nt: TGTGCCAGCAGCTTAGGGGAATACAATGAGCAGTTCTTC
j_call: TRBJ1-4; v_call: TRBV18; d_call: .; clone_size: .; cdr3_aa: CASSPLPGDEKLFF; cdr3_nt: TGTGCCAGCTCACCATTACCAGGGGATGAAAAACTGTTTTTT
j_call: TRBJ2-2; v_call: TRBV24-1; d_call: .; clone_size: few; cdr3_aa: CATSDFGQGMDTGELFF; cdr3_nt: TGTGCCACCAGTGATTTCGGGCAGGGGATGGACACCGGGGAGCTGTTTTTT
j_call: TRBJ2-4; v_call: TRBV3-1/TRBV3-2; d_call: .; clone_size: .; cdr3_aa: CASSQDRGTKNIQYF; cdr3_nt: TGTGCCAGCAGCCAAGATCGGGGAACCAAAAACATTCAGTACTTC
j_call: TRBJ2-5; v_call: TRBV5-1; d_call: .; clone_size: .; cdr3_aa: CASSLLSQETQYF; cdr3_nt: TGCGCCAGCAGCTTGTTAAGCCAAGAGACCCAGTACTTC
j_call: TRBJ2-5; v_call: TRBV6-1; d_call: .; clone_size: .; cdr3_aa: CASSEGGGTQETQYF; cdr3_nt: TGTGCCAGCAGTGAAGGTGGTGGCACCCAAGAGACCCAGTACTTC